This entry is about one T cell receptor beta chain. These data belong to a study of OX40 agonist ivuxolimab in advanced cancers. As for the study in general: Dose-escalation cases comprised hepatocellular carcinoma, melanoma, renal cell or head and neck cancer.

This CDR3 spans 15 amino acids. The J segment lost 4 bases and the V segment lost 6 bases, leaving 9 bases of the junction unmatched. Germline CDR1 and CDR2: MNHEY and SVGAGI. The table came from immunoSEQ multiplex PCR; TCRdb's copy has only in-frame clones and leaves some out. The data show roughly 15,000 clones, with roughly 90% seen just once and 15% to 20% held by the top ten. The chain links TRBV6-5 to TRBJ1-2; 9 bases align to TRBD1. The TCR comes from an adult with an advanced solid tumor such as melanoma, head and neck, liver or kidney cancer. This specimen consisted of CD4+ or CD8+ T cells sorted from blood, obtained in a trial of the OX40 agonist ivuxolimab. The CDR3 reads CASRTPPGQGYGYTF. The DNA for the CDR3 is TGTGCCAGCAGAACTCCTCCGGGACAGGGCTATGGCTACACCTTC.